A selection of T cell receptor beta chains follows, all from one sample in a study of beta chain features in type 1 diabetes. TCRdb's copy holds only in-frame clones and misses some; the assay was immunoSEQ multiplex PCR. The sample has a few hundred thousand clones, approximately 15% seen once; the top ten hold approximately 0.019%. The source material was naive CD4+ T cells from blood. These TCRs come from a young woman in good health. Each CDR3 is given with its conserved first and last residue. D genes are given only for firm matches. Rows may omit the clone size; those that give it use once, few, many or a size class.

DNA: TGTGCCAGCAGTGACCCGGGAGCTATAGAAAACTACGAGCAGTACTTC; CDR3: CASSDPGAIENYEQYF; D: -; J: TRBJ2-7; size: -; V: TRBV6-1
DNA: TGTGCCAGCAGCTTCTGGGCGGGAGGGAGGTCCTACAATGAGCAGTTCTTC; CDR3: CASSFWAGGRSYNEQFF; D: TRBD2; J: TRBJ2-1; size: few; V: TRBV5-6
DNA: TGTGCCAGCAGATACGACAGGGGTAACAATGAGCAGTTCTTC; CDR3: CASRYDRGNNEQFF; D: TRBD1; J: TRBJ2-1; size: few; V: TRBV6-5
DNA: TGCGCCAGCAGTCAAGACAGGGTAAAGAAGGGCGAGCAGTACTTC; CDR3: CASSQDRVKKGEQYF; D: TRBD1; J: TRBJ2-7; size: -; V: TRBV23-1
DNA: TGCGCCAGCAGCTTGGTCAGGTATAGCAATCAGCCCCAGCATTTT; CDR3: CASSLVRYSNQPQHF; D: -; J: TRBJ1-5; size: -; V: TRBV5-1
DNA: TGCGCCAGCAGTCAGGGGACAGGGACATCGTACGAGCAGTACTTC; CDR3: CASSQGTGTSYEQYF; D: TRBD1; J: TRBJ2-7; size: few; V: TRBV23-1
DNA: TGTGCCAGCGGTCCGGGCTCCTACAATGAGCAGTTCTTC; CDR3: CASGPGSYNEQFF; D: -; J: TRBJ2-1; size: once; V: TRBV10-3
DNA: TGTGCCTGGAGTGTTCGGGAGACCCAGTACTTC; CDR3: CAWSVRETQYF; D: -; J: TRBJ2-5; size: few; V: TRBV30
DNA: TGTGCCACCAGCAGAGATCAGGCGGGAGGGCCATATACGCAGTATTTT; CDR3: CATSRDQAGGPYTQYF; D: TRBD2; J: TRBJ2-3; size: few; V: TRBV15
DNA: TGCAGCGTACACGGACAAATCACCGGGGAGCTGTTTTTT; CDR3: CSVHGQITGELFF; D: -; J: TRBJ2-2; size: -; V: TRBV29-1
DNA: TGTGCCAGCAGTCCCACTAGCGGGAGTTACACCGGGGAGCTGTTTTTT; CDR3: CASSPTSGSYTGELFF; D: TRBD2; J: TRBJ2-2; size: few; V: TRBV2
DNA: TGTGCCAGCAGCTTAGATAGTGCCTACTACGAGCAGTACTTC; CDR3: CASSLDSAYYEQYF; D: -; J: TRBJ2-7; size: -; V: TRBV7-9
DNA: TGTGCCAGCCACGGGGGGTCCAATGAGCAGTTCTTC; CDR3: CASHGGSNEQFF; D: TRBD2; J: TRBJ2-1; size: few; V: TRBV7-9
DNA: TGTGCCAGCAGCCTAGGGTCAGCGTTCACAGATACGCAGTATTTT; CDR3: CASSLGSAFTDTQYF; D: -; J: TRBJ2-3; size: -; V: TRBV7-2
DNA: TGTGCCAGCAGTGAAAGGAGTAACTATGGCTACACCTTC; CDR3: CASSERSNYGYTF; D: -; J: TRBJ1-2; size: -; V: TRBV2
DNA: TGTGCCTGGAGTGGGGACAGACGGAACACTGAAGCTTTCTTT; CDR3: CAWSGDRRNTEAFF; D: TRBD1; J: TRBJ1-1; size: -; V: TRBV30
DNA: TGTGCCATCAGTGGGGCTCTATCCCCCTTCTATGGCTACACCTTC; CDR3: CAISGALSPFYGYTF; D: -; J: TRBJ1-2; size: -; V: TRBV10-3
DNA: TGTGCCTGGAGTTTAGGACCCGGGACTAGTTATACGCAGTATTTT; CDR3: CAWSLGPGTSYTQYF; D: TRBD2; J: TRBJ2-3; size: few; V: TRBV30